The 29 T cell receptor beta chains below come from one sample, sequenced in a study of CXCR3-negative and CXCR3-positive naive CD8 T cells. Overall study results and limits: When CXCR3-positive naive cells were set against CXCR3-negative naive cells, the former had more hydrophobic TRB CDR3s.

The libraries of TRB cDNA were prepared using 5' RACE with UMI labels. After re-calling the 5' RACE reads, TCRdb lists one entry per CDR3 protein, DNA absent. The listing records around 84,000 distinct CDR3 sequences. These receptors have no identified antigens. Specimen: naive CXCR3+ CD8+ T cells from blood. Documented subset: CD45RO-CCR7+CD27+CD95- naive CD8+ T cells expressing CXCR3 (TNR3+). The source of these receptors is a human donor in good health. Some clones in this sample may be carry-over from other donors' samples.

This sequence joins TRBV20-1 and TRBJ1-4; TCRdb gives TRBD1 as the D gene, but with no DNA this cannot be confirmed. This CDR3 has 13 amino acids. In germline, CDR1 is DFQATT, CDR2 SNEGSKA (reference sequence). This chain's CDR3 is CSGSDGGNEKLFF.

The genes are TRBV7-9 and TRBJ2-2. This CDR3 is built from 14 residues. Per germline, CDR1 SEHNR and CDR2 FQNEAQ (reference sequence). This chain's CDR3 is CASSLVGATGELFF.

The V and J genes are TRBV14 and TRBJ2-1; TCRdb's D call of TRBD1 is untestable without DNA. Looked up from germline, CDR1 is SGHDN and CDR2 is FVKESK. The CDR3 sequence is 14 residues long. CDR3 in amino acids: CASSPRGGSGEQFF. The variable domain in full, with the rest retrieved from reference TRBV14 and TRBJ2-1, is EAGVTQFPSHSVIEKGQTVTLRCDPISGHDNLYWYRRVMGKEIKFLLHFVKESKQDESGMPNNRFLAERTGGTYSTLKVQPAELEDSGVYFCASSPRGGSGEQFFGPGTRLTVL.

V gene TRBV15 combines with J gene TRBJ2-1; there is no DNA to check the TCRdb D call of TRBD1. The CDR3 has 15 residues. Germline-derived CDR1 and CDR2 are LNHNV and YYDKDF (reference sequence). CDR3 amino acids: CATSRERTGIGEQFF.

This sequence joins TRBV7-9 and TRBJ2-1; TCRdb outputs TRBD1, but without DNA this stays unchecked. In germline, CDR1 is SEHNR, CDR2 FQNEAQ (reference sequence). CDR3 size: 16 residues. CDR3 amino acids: CASSPLGQGGLDEQFF. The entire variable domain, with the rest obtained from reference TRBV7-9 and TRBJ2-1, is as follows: DTGVSQNPRHKITKRGQNVTFRCDPISEHNRLYWYRQTLGQGPEFLTYFQNEAQLEKSRLLSDRFSAERPKGSFSTLEIQRTEQGDSAMYLCASSPLGQGGLDEQFFGPGTRLTVL.

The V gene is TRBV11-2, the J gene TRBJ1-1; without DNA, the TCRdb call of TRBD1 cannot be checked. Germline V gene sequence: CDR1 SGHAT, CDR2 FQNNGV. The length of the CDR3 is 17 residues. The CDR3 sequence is CASSFNRGGILNTEAFF.

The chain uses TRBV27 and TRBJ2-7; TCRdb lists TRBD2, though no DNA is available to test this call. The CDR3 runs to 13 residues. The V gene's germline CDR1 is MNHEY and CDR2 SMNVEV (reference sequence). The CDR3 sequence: CASRLAGPYEQYF.

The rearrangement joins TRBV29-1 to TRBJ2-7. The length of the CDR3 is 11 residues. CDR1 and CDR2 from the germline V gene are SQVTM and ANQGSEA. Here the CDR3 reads CSVGGFYEQYF.

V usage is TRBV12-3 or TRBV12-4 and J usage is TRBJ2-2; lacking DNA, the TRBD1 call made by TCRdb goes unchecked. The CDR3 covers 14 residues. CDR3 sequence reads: CASSPDSSTGELFF.

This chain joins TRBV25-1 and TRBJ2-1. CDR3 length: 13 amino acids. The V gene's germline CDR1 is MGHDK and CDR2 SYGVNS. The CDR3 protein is CASSEWFVGEQFF.

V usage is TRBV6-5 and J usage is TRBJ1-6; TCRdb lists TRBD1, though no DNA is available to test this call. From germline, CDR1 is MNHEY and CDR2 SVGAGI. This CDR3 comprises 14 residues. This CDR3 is CANIGTGFSSPLHF.

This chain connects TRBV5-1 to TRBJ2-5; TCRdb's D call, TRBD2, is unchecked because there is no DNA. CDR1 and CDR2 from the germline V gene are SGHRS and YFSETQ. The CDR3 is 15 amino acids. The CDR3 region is CASSLELAGEETQYF.

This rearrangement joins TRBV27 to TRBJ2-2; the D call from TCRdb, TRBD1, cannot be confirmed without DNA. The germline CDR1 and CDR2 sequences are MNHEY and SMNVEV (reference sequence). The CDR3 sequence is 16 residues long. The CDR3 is CASSLLWGARTGELSF.

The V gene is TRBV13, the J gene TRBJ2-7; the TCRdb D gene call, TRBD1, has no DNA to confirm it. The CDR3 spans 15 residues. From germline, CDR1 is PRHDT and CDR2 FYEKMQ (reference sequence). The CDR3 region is CASSPQGGGSYEQYF.

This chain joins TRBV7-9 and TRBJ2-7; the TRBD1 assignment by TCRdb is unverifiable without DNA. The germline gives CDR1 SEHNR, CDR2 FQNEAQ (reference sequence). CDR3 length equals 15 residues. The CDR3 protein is CASSSEGKAGYEQYF.

The CDR3 is CASKQGEKLFF. The V call is TRBV21-1, the J call TRBJ1-4; TCRdb proposes TRBD1, but this gene call is untestable without DNA. TRBV21-1 is described as a pseudogene. The CDR3 length is 11 residues.

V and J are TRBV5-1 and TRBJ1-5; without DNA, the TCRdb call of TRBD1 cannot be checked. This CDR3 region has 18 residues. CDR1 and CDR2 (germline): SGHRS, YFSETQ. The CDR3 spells CASSQKPLDSPLNQPQHF.

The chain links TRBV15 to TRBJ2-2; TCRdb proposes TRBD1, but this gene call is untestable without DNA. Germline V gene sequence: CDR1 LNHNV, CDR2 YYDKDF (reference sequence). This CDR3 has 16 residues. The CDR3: CATSRGGAEGHGELFF.

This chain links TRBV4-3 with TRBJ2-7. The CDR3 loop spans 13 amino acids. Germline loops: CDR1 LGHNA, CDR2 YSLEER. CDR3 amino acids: CASSQHPGLEQYF.

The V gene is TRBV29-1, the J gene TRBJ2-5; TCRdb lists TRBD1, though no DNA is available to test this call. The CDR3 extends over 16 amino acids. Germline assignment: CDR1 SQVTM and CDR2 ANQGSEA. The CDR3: CSLPSLGVGSGETQYF. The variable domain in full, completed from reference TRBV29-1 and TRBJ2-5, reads SAVISQKPSRDICQRGTSLTIQCQVDSQVTMMFWYRQQPGQSLTLIATANQGSEATYESGFVIDKFPISRPNLTFSTLTVSNMSPEDSSIYLCSLPSLGVGSGETQYFGPGTRLLVL.

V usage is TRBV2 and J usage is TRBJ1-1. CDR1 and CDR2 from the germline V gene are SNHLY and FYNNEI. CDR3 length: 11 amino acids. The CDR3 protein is CASLDGAEAFF.

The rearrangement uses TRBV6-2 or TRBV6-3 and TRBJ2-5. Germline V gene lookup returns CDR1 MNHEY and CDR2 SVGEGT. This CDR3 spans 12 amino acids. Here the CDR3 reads CASTMDQETQYF.

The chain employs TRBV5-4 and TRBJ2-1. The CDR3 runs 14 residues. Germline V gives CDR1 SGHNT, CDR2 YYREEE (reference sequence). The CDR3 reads CASSLTKNYNEQFF.

CDR3: CASSLNGMEGEQFF. This chain uses TRBV12-3 or TRBV12-4 with TRBJ2-1. The CDR3 covers 14 residues.

CDR3 sequence reads: CASSHGVRDELVGANVLTF. V is TRBV7-9 and J is TRBJ2-6; TCRdb's assignment of TRBD1 cannot be checked, as there is no DNA. The CDR3 length is 19 residues. Germline lookup yields CDR1 SEHNR and CDR2 FQNEAQ (reference sequence).

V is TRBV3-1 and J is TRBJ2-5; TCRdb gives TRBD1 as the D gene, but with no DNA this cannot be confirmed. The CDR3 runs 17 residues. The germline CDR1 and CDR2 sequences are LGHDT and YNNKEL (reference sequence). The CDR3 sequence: CASSQEGARGYQETQYF.

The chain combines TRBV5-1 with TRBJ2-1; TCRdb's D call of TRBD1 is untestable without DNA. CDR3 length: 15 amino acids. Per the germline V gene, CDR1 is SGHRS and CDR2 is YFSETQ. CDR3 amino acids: CASSFLAGTVHEQFF.

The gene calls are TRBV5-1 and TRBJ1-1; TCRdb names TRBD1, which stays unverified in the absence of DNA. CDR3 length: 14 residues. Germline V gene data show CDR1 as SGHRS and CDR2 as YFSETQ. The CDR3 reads CASSWTGYNTEAFF.

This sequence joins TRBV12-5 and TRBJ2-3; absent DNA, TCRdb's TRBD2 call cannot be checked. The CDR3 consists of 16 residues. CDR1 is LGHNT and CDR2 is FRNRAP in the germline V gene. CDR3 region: CASGFETSGSADTQYF.